The following is a T cell receptor beta chain sequence with its context. Profiled with immunoSEQ multiplex PCR; TCRdb holds only in-frame clones, not every one. The repertoire holds more than 65,000 clones, with under 90% as singletons. V lost 5 bases and J lost 4; bases outside the gene matches: 10. This CDR3 comprises 16 residues. The germline V gene has CDR1 SGHTA and CDR2 FQGNSA. This sample is part of a study of OX40 agonist ivuxolimab in advanced cancers. Study-wide background: Two patients with cutaneous melanoma and one with hepatocellular carcinoma, three in total, showed partial responses.

The receptor comes from an adult with an advanced solid tumor such as melanoma, head and neck, liver or kidney cancer. The sequences come from CD4+ or CD8+ T cells sorted from blood, collected in a trial of the OX40 agonist ivuxolimab. The chain carries TRBV7-2 and TRBJ2-3, with 9 bases identical to TRBD2. This CDR3 is CASSNPSGVVSDTQYF. In nucleotides, the CDR3 is TGTGCCAGCAGCAATCCTAGCGGGGTCGTTTCAGATACGCAGTATTTT.